This T cell receptor beta chain was documented in a study of T cell responses to AZD1222 COVID-19 vaccine. CDR1 MGHRA and CDR2 YSYEKL come from the germline V gene. CDR3 size: 13 residues. With 5 bases clipped from V and 15 bases from J, the junction kept 13 bases outside the gene matches. Data came from immunoSEQ multiplex PCR; TCRdb stores just in-frame clones and leaves some out. This sample has about 130,000 clones; about 85% occur once, and the top ten carry roughly 4.4%. Study-wide results and caveats: Dominant at 160-218 and 743-854, vaccine-associated CD4 TCRs also spanned spike. Among the donors, most were white British and more were female, and clonal diversity was possibly underestimated. Baseline seropositivity characterized only 5 to 7 AZD1222 recipients. Epitopes outside B.1.351 and B.1.1.7 mutated regions reportedly drew nearly half of spike TCRs.

With regard to this clone: Its antigen is not identified.

The sequence was obtained from an adult who received the AZD1222 COVID-19 vaccine. Here the sequenced sample was peripheral blood, taken 28 days after the second AZD1222 dose. This rearrangement joins TRBV4-1 to TRBJ2-1; 7 bases map to TRBD1. CDR3 sequence: CASSSYLLRGRFF. CDR3 in DNA: TGCGCCAGCAGCTCCTACCTTTTGAGGGGGCGGTTCTTC.